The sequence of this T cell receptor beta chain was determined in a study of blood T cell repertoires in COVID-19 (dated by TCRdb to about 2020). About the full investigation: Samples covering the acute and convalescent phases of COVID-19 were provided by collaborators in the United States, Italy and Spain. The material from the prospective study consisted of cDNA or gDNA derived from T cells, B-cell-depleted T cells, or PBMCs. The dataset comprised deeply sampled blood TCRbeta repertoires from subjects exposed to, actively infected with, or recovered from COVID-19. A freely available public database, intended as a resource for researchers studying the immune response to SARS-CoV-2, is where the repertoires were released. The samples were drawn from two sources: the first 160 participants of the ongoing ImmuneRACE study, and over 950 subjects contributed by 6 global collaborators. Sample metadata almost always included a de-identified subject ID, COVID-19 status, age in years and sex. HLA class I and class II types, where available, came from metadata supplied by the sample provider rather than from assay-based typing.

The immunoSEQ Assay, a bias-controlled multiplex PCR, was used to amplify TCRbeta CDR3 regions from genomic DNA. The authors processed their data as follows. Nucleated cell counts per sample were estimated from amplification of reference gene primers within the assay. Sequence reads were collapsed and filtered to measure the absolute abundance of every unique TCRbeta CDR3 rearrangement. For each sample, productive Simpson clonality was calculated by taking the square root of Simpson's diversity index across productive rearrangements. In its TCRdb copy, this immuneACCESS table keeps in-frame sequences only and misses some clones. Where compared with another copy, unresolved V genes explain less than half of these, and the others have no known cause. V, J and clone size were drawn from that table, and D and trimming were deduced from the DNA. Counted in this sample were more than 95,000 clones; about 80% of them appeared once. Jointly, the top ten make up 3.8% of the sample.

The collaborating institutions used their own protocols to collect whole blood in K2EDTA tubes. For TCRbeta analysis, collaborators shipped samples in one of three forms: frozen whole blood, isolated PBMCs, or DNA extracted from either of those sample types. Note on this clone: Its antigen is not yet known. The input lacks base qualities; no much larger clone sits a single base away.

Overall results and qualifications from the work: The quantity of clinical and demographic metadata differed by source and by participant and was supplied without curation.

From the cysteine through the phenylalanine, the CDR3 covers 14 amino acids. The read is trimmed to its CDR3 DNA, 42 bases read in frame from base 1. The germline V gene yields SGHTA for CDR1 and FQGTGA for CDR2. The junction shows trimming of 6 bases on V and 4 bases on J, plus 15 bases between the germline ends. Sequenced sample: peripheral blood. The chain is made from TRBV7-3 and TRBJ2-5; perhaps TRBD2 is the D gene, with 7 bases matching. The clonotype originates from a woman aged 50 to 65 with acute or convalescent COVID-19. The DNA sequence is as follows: TGTGCCAGCAGTCCCGGGGGGCACGGAGAGACCCAGTACTTC. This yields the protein CASSPGGHGETQYF.